This T cell receptor beta chain was recovered during a study of beta chain features in type 1 diabetes. Broader study findings: Type 1 diabetes patients showed a moderate but significant shortening of TCRB CDR3s in all four CD4+ subsets. Patients' naive, central memory and regulatory TCRB repertoires appeared more alike than those of healthy donors.

Since all of the isolated RNA was reverse transcribed, expressed TCRB transcripts were what got sequenced. Around 3.57 million reads was the average for naive, central memory and regulatory T cell samples. Profiled with immunoSEQ multiplex PCR; TCRdb holds only in-frame clones, not every one. Among roughly 340,000 clones, roughly 14% were seen once, and the ten largest hold roughly 0.016%. This clone has a handful of counts. Its antigen is still unknown. The length of the CDR3 is 17 residues. Per the germline V gene, CDR1 is SGHVS and CDR2 is FQNEAQ. V lost 4 bases and J lost 1, with 18 bases in between.

Sequenced input: naive CD4+ T cells from blood. This sequence joins TRBV7-8 and TRBJ2-3, with D possibly being TRBD2 (5 bases). The TCR comes from a woman aged 18-29 years with type 1 diabetes. CDR3 sequence reads: CASSSPLQLRGTDTQYF. For the CDR3, the DNA is TGTGCCAGCAGCTCCCCCCTACAGCTGAGGGGCACAGATACGCAGTATTTT.